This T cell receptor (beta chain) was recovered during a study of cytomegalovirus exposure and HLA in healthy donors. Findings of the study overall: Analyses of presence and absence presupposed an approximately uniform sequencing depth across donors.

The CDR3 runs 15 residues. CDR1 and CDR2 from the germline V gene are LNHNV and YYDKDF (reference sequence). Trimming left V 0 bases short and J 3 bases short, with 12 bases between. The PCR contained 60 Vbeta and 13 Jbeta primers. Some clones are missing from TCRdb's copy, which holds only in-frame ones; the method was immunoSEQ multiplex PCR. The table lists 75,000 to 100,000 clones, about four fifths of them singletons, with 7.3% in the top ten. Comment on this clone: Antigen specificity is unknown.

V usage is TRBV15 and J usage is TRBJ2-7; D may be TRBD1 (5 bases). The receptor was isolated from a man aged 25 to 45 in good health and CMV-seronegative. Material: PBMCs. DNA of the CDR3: TGTGCCACCAGCAGAGATCTGGGCAGGGACTACGAGCAGTACTTC. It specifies CATSRDLGRDYEQYF.